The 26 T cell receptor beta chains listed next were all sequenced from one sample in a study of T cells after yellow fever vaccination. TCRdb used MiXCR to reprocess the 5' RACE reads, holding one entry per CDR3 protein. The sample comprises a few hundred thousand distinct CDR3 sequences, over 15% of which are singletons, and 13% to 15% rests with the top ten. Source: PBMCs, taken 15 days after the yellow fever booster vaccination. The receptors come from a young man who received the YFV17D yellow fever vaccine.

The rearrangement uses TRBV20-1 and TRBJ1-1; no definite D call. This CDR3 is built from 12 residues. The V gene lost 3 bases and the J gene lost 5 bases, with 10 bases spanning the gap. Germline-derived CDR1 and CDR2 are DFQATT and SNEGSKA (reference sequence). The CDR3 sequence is CSASVGITEAFF. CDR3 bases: TGCAGTGCTAGTGTGGGGATTACTGAAGCTTTCTTT.

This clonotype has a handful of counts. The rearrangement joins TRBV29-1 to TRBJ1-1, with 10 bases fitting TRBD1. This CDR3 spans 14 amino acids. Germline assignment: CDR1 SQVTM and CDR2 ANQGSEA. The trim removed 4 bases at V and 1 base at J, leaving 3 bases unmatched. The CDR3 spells CSVGTGGRNTEAFF. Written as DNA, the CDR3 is TGCAGCGTTGGGACAGGGGGGCGGAACACTGAAGCTTTCTTT.

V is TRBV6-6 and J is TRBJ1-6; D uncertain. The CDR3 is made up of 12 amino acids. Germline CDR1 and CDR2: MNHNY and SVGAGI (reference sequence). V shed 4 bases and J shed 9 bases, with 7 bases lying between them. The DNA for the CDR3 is TGTGCCAGCAGTTCCCAAGGTTCACCCCTCCACTTT. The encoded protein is CASSSQGSPLHF.

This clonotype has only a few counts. CDR3 region: CASSLGSLAGGNNEQFF. CDR3 coding DNA: TGCGCCAGCAGCTTGGGAAGTCTAGCGGGAGGGAACAATGAGCAGTTCTTC. The rearrangement uses TRBV5-1 and TRBJ2-1; 12 nucleotides line up with TRBD2. The V segment lost 0 bases and the J segment 5 bases; nucleotides outside the gene matches: 6. The CDR3 contains 17 residues. Germline values: CDR1 SGHRS, CDR2 YFSETQ.

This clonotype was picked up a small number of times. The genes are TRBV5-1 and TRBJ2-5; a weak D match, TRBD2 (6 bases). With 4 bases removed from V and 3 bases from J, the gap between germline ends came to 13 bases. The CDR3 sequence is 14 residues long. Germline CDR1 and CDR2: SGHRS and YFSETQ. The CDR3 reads CASSPRSSEETQYF. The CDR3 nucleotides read TGCGCCAGCAGCCCCCGATCTAGCGAAGAGACCCAGTACTTC.

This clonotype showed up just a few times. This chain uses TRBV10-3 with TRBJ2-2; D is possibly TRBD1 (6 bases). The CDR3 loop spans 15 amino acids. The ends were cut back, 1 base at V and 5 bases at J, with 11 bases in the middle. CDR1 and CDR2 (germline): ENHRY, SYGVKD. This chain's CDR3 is CAISEFGQTTGELFF. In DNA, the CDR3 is TGTGCCATCAGTGAGTTTGGACAGACTACCGGGGAGCTGTTTTTT.

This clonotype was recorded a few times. CDR3 nucleotide sequence: TGCGCCAGCAGCTTGTTAGGGCTGAGCACAGATACGCAGTATTTT. Amino acid sequence: CASSLLGLSTDTQYF. V gene TRBV5-1 combines with J gene TRBJ2-3; D remains unclear. Trimming cost V 1 base and J 0 bases, with 9 bases left between them. There are 15 residues in the CDR3. Per the germline V gene, CDR1 is SGHRS and CDR2 is YFSETQ.

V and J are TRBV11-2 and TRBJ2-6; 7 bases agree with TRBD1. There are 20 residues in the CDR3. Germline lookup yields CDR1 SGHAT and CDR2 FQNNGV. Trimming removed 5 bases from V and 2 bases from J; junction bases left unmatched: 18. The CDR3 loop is CASSHRQGRLLVPGANVLTF. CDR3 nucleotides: TGTGCCAGCAGCCACCGACAGGGAAGGCTATTAGTGCCTGGGGCCAACGTCCTGACTTTC.

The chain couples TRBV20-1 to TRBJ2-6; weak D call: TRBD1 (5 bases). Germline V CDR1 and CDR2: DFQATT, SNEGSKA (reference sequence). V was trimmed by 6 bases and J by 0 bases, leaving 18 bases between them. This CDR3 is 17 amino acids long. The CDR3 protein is CSAGAAGYRSGANVLTF. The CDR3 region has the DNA TGCAGTGCAGGTGCTGCAGGGTATCGCTCTGGGGCCAACGTCCTGACTTTC.

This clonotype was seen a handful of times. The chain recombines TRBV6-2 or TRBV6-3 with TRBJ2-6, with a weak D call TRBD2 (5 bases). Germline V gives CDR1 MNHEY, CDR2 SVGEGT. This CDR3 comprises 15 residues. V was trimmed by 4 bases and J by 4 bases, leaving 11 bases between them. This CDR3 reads CASSFEGTGANVLTF. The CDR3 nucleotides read TGTGCCAGCAGTTTTGAGGGAACCGGGGCCAACGTCCTGACTTTC.

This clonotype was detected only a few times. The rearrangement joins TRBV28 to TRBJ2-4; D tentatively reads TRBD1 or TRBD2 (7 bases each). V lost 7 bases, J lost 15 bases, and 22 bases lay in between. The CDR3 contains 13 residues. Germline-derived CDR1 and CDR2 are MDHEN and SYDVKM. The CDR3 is CASTQGGSGAWYF. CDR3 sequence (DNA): TGTGCCAGCACCCAGGGGGGGTCAGGAGCATGGTACTTC.

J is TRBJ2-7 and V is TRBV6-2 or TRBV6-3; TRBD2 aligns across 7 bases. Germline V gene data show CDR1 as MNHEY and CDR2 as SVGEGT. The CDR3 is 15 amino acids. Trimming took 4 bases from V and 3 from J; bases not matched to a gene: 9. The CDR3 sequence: CASSLGGGSDYEQYF. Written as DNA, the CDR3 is TGTGCCAGCAGTTTGGGGGGAGGGTCGGACTACGAGCAGTACTTC.

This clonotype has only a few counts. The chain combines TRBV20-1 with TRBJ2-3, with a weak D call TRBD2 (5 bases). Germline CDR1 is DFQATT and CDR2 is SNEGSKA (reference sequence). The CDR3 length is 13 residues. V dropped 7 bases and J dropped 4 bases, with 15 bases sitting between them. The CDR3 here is CSGLSGNPDTQYF. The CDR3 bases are TGCAGTGGGCTCAGCGGTAACCCAGATACGCAGTATTTT.

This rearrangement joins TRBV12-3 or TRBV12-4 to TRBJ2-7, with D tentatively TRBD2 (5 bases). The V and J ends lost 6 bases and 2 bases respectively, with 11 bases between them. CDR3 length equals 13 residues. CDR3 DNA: TGTGCCAGCAGCGAGGGATCCGCCTACGAGCAGTACTTC. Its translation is CASSEGSAYEQYF.

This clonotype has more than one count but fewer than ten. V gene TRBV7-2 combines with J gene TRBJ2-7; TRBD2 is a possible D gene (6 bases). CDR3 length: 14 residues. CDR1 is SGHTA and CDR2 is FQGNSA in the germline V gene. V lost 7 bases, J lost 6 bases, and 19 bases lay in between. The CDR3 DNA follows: TGTGCCAGCAAGGGTTCGGGAGTATCGGGCGAGCAGTACTTC. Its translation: CASKGSGVSGEQYF.

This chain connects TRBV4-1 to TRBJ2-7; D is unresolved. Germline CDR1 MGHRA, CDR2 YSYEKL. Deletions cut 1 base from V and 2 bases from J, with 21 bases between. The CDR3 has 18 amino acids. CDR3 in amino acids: CASSQGRRAPFKTYEQYF. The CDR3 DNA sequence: TGCGCCAGCAGCCAAGGACGTCGCGCACCGTTCAAAACCTACGAGCAGTACTTC.

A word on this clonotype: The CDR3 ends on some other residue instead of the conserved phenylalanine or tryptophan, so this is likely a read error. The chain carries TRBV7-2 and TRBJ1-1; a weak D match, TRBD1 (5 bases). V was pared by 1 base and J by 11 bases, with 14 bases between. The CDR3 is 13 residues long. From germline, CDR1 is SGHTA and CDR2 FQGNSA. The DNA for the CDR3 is TGTGCCAGCAGCTTAGAAGCAGGCCCAGGGGCTTTCTCT. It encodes CASSLEAGPGAFS.

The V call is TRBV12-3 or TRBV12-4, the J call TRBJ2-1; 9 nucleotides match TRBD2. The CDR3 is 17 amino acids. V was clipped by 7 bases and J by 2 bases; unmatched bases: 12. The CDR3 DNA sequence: TGTGCCAGCATCGGACCGGGGACTAGCAGAACCTACAATGAGCAGTTCTTC. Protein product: CASIGPGTSRTYNEQFF.

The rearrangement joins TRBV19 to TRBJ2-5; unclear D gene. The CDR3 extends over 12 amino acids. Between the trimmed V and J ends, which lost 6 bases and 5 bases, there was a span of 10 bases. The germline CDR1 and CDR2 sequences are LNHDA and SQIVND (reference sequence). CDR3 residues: CASSEIGETQYF. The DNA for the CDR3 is TGTGCCAGTAGCGAGATAGGGGAGACCCAGTACTTC.

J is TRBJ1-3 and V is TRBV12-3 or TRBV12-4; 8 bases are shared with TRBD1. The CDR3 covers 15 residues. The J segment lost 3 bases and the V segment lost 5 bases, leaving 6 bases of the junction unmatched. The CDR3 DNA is TGTGCCAGCAGTCCCCAGGGGGCGATTGGAAACACCATATATTTT. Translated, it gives CASSPQGAIGNTIYF.

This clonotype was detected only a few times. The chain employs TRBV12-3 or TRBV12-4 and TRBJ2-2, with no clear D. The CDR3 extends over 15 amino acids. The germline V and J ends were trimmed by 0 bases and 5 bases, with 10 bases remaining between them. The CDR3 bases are TGTGCCAGCAGTTTAGCGGCTGCCGATACCGGGGAGCTGTTTTTT. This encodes CASSLAAADTGELFF.

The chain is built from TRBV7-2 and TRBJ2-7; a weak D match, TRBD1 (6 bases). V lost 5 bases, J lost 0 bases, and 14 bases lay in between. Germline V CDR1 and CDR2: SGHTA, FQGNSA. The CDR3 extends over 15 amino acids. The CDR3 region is CASSPRQDNSYEQYF. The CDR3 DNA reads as TGTGCCAGCAGCCCCCGACAGGACAACTCCTACGAGCAGTACTTC.

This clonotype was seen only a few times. CDR3 coding DNA: TGCAGTGCTAGCGCGACAGGGACGAACACTGAAGCTTTCTTT. Translating gives CSASATGTNTEAFF. The V gene is TRBV20-1, the J gene TRBJ1-1, with 7 positions matching TRBD1. CDR3 size: 14 residues. The J segment lost 1 base and the V segment lost 3 bases, leaving 5 bases of the junction unmatched. Germline CDR1 reads DFQATT; CDR2 reads SNEGSKA (reference sequence).

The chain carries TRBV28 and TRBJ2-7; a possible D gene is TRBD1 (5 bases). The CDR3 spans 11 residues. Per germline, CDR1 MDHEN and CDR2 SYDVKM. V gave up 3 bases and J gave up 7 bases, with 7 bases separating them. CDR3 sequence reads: CASSFPGEQYF. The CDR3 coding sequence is TGTGCCAGCAGTTTTCCAGGGGAGCAGTACTTC. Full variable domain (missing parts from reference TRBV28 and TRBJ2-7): DVKVTQSSRYLVKRTGEKVFLECVQDMDHENMFWYRQDPGLGLRLIYFSYDVKMKEKGDIPEGYSVSREKKERFSLILESASTNQTSMYLCASSFPGEQYFGPGTRLTVT.

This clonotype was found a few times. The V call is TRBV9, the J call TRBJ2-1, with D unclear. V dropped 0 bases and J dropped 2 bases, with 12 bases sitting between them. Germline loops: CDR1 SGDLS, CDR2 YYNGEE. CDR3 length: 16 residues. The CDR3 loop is CASSVAWQVAYNEQFF. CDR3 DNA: TGTGCCAGCAGCGTAGCTTGGCAGGTTGCCTACAATGAGCAGTTCTTC.

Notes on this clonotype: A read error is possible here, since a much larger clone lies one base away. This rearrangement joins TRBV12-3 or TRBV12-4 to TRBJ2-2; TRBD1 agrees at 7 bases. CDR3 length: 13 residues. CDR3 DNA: TGTGCCAACAGTCTGAGGGGGCTCGGGGAGCTGTTTTTT. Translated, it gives CANSLRGLGELFF.